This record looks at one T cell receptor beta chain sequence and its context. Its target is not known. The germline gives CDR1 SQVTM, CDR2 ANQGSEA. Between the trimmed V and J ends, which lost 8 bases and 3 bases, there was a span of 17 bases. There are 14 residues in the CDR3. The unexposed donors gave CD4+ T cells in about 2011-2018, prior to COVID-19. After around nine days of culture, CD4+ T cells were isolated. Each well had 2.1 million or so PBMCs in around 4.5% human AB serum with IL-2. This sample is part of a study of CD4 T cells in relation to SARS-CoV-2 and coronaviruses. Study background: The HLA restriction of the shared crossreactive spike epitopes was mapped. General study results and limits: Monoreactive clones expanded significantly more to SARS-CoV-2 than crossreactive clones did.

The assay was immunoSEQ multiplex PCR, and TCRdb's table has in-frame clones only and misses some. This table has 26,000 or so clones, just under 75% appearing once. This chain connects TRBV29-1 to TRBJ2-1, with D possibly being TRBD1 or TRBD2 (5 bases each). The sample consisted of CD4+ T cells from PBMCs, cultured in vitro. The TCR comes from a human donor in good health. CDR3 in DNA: TGCAGCACTAGGCCACAGGACATCTACAATGAGCAGTTCTTC. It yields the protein CSTRPQDIYNEQFF.